The 20 T cell receptor beta chains presented below share a single source sample, sequenced in a study of tumor-infiltrating lymphocytes in primary liver carcinoma. Each 20-30 mg portion of unsorted bulk tissue served as the source for co-extraction of RNA and DNA. Synthesis of TCR beta cDNA was carried out from 500 ng total RNA with a constant-region primer. Three rounds of nested multiplex PCR with slightly modified ARM-PCR produced TCR beta libraries. With TRBV1-TRBV30 forward primers and a C-beta reverse primer, the first two PCR rounds were run for about 10 cycles each. TCRdb itself ran the multiplex PCR reads through MiXCR, one entry per CDR3 protein. The sample yields approximately 100,000 distinct CDR3 sequences, approximately 70% seen once. Sequenced material: liver tumor tissue from sampling region 2. Subset: tumor region T2, inferior pole. Receptors were obtained from an older woman with primary liver carcinoma and hepatitis B virus infection.

In regard to this clonotype: In this CDR3 the conserved last residue, phenylalanine or tryptophan, is missing, so a read error is likely. The DNA is left out, because the CDR3 cannot be placed on it with certainty; the CDR3 is given as TCRdb lists it. V and J are TRBV11-3 and TRBJ2-7. Germline V gene lookup returns CDR1 SGHNT and CDR2 YENEEA. The CDR3 has 15 residues if both end residues are counted. The CDR3 protein is CASSLGIGGSLEQYL.

Note on this clonotype: A junction boundary mismatches the germline segment, possibly from a read error. This chain joins TRBV11-2 and TRBJ1-2; 7 nucleotides line up with TRBD1. Germline-derived CDR1 and CDR2 are SGHAT and FQNNGV. The CDR3 is made up of 14 amino acids. CDR3 DNA sequence: TGTGCCGACAGCGGGGACAGTGTCATCTATGGCTACATCTTC. Protein product: CADSGDSVIYGYIF.

The chain is built from TRBV7-9 and TRBJ2-3; 13 nucleotides align to TRBD2. Trimming removed 6 bases from V and 7 bases from J; junction bases left unmatched: 25. There are 21 residues in the CDR3. CDR1 and CDR2 (germline): SEHNR, FQNEAQ (reference sequence). The DNA for the CDR3 is TGTGCCAGCAGTTTAAAGTCCTCGACTAGCGGGAGGACCCTCAGGAGGAATACGCAGTATTTT. Its protein is CASSLKSSTSGRTLRRNTQYF.

The rearrangement joins TRBV7-2 to TRBJ2-3; D not resolved. This CDR3 contains 14 residues. Per germline, CDR1 SGHTA and CDR2 FQGNSA. Trimming stripped 2 bases from V and 2 bases from J, with 8 bases between. The CDR3 DNA sequence: TGTACCAGCAGCTTACGAGGAACCACAGATACGCAGTATTTT. Protein: CTSSLRGTTDTQYF.

Concerning this clonotype itself: The junction does not match germline at one end; this may be a read error. The chain is built from TRBV29-1 and TRBJ1-1; D may be TRBD1 (5 bases). CDR3 size: 12 residues. CDR1 SQVTM and CDR2 ANQGSEA come from the germline V gene. Here the CDR3 reads CSVGLTNTDAFF. The CDR3 bases are TGCAGCGTGGGGCTTACGAACACTGATGCTTTCTTT.

V and J are TRBV28 and TRBJ2-3, with no clear D. The germline V and J ends were trimmed by 6 bases and 1 base, with 2 bases remaining between them. The germline CDR1 and CDR2 sequences are MDHEN and SYDVKM. The CDR3 is 11 amino acids. The CDR3 loop reads CASRRTDTQYF. The DNA for the CDR3 is TGTGCCAGCAGGCGCACAGATACGCAGTATTTT.

This clonotype was counted only a few times. Germline and junction disagree at one end, which may indicate a read error. The chain employs TRBV11-2 and TRBJ2-5; D might be TRBD2 (5 bases). From germline, CDR1 is SGHAT and CDR2 FQNNGV. The length of the CDR3 is 13 residues. CDR3 protein: CASSLEPEGTQYF. For the CDR3, the DNA is TGTGCGAGCAGCTTAGAACCCGAGGGGACCCAGTACTTC.

Turning to this clonotype: This may be a read error, as it is one base from a much larger clone. The chain combines TRBV4-2 with TRBJ1-5, with 8 bases that match TRBD1. Germline values: CDR1 LGHNA, CDR2 YNFKEQ. This CDR3 has 15 residues. J was trimmed by 7 bases and V by 1 base; bases with no gene match: 6. The CDR3 loop is CASSQGQGSNQPQHF. The CDR3 nucleotides are TGTGCCAGCAGCCAAGGACAGGGGTCGAACCAGCCCCAGCATTTT.

The J gene is TRBJ2-3, the V gene TRBV29-1; the D gene is possibly TRBD2 (6 bases). The CDR3 loop spans 14 amino acids. The V gene's germline CDR1 is SQVTM and CDR2 ANQGSEA. The germline V and J ends were trimmed by 7 bases and 6 bases, with 20 bases remaining between them. CDR3 loop: CSDLLAGGTDTQYF. CDR3 nucleotides: TGCAGCGACCTACTAGCAGGAGGGACGGATACGCAGTATTTT.

This clonotype was counted at least ten times. The rearrangement links TRBV28 to TRBJ1-5; no clear D gene. This CDR3 is 13 amino acids long. The ends were cut back, 6 bases at V and 3 bases at J, with 9 bases in the middle. The germline CDR1 and CDR2 sequences are MDHEN and SYDVKM. The CDR3 loop is CASRGQLNQPQHF. The CDR3, as DNA: TGTGCCAGCAGAGGCCAGCTCAATCAGCCCCAGCATTTT. Together with reference TRBV28 and TRBJ1-5, the CDR3 gives the full variable domain: DVKVTQSSRYLVKRTGEKVFLECVQDMDHENMFWYRQDPGLGLRLIYFSYDVKMKEKGDIPEGYSVSREKKERFSLILESASTNQTSMYLCASRGQLNQPQHFGDGTRLSIL.

Concerning this clonotype itself: This may come from a read error, since a much larger clone is one base off. This rearrangement joins TRBV12-3 or TRBV12-4 to TRBJ2-1; D unresolved. This CDR3 has 13 residues. V was clipped by 3 bases and J by 9 bases, with 12 bases between them. The CDR3 nucleotides are TGTGCCAGCAGTTTGGCTGGGGTCGTTGAGCAGTTCTTC. Residues: CASSLAGVVEQFF.

On this clonotype: A much larger clone differs from this one at a single base, so this may be a read error. V and J are TRBV5-6 and TRBJ2-1; D is unclear. The CDR3 sequence is 12 residues long. V lost 1 base, J lost 9 bases, and 8 bases lay in between. Germline V CDR1 and CDR2: SGHDT, YYEEEE. The CDR3 DNA follows: TGTGCCAGCAGCTTGATTCATGGTGAGCAGTTCTTC. This codes for CASSLIHGEQFF. The whole variable domain, remainder taken from reference TRBV5-6 and TRBJ2-1, is DAGVTQSPTHLIKTRGQQVTLRCSPKSGHDTVSWYQQALGQGPQFIFQYYEEEERQRGNFPDRFSGHQFPNYSSELNVNALLLGDSALYLCASSLIHGEQFFGPGTRLTVL.

Turning to this clonotype: In this CDR3 the conserved last residue, phenylalanine or tryptophan, is missing, so a read error is likely. The genes are TRBV12-3 or TRBV12-4 and TRBJ2-2, with D unresolved. CDR3 length: 14 amino acids. The V end lost 1 base, the J end lost 5 bases, and 8 bases lay between the germline ends. The CDR3 is CASSLGQPTGELFS. CDR3 nucleotide sequence: TGTGCCAGCAGTTTAGGGCAACCGACCGGGGAGCTGTTTTCT.

This clonotype was counted ten times or more. This chain links TRBV6-2 or TRBV6-3 with TRBJ2-3; D is unresolved. CDR1 and CDR2 from the germline V gene are MNHEY and SVGEGT. This CDR3 comprises 12 residues. With 1 base removed from V and 6 bases from J, the gap between germline ends came to 5 bases. This CDR3 reads CASSYYTDTQYF. The CDR3 nucleotides read TGTGCCAGCAGTTACTACACGGATACGCAGTATTTT.

Regarding this clonotype: One end of the junction fails to match germline, which may point to a read error. The V and J genes are TRBV11-2 and TRBJ2-5; D may be TRBD1 or TRBD2 (6 bases each). The CDR3 sequence is 16 residues long. Germline CDR1 reads SGHAT; CDR2 reads FQNNGV. CDR3 in amino acids: CASSSSLGQGRQTRYF. CDR3 bases: TGTGCCAGCAGCTCGTCCCTGGGGCAGGGGAGGCAGACCCGGTACTTC.

Only one count was recorded for this clonotype. The chain employs TRBV28 and TRBJ1-2, with D hard to call. The CDR3 covers 16 residues. Germline CDR1 MDHEN, CDR2 SYDVKM. The V end lost 3 bases, the J end lost 0 bases, and 14 bases lay between the germline ends. The CDR3 DNA is TGTGCCAGCAGTTTCCAGTTGGAGGCTACTAACTATGGCTACACCTTC. Translation gives CASSFQLEATNYGYTF.

This clonotype turned up a few times. Its ends do not fully match the called genes, so a read error is possible. The chain employs TRBV6-2 or TRBV6-3 and TRBJ1-5, with D hard to call. The CDR3 sequence is 18 residues long. Germline CDR1 is MNHEY and CDR2 is SVGEGT. For the CDR3, the DNA is TGTGACAGCAGTTACCGGCTTCAAAAAGGAAGGGGCAATCAGCCCCAGCATTTT. Translation gives CDSSYRLQKGRGNQPQHF.

As to this clonotype: An end of the junction does not agree with germline; a read error may underlie this. V and J are TRBV6-1 and TRBJ2-7; possible D gene TRBD1, 6 bases. Germline CDR1 and CDR2: MNHNS and SASEGT. CDR3 length: 15 amino acids. The CDR3 spells CANSAPDRAPYEQYF. Written as DNA, the CDR3 is TGTGCCAACAGTGCTCCGGACAGAGCCCCCTACGAGCAGTACTTC.

With regard to this clonotype: This may stem from a read error, because a much larger clone lies one nucleotide away. The chain employs TRBV7-8 and TRBJ2-1, with no clear D. The germline V gene has CDR1 SGHVS and CDR2 FQNEAQ. The CDR3 sequence is 11 residues long. V lost 7 bases and J lost 3, with 4 bases in between. CDR3 coding DNA: TGTGCCAGCAAGATCTACAATGAGCAGTTCTTC. This codes for CASKIYNEQFF.

The chain links TRBV4-1 to TRBJ2-2, with 9 bases identical to TRBD2. The CDR3 is 17 amino acids. The ends lost 11 bases at V and 1 base at J; junction bases unmatched: 14. Germline-derived CDR1 and CDR2 are MGHRA and YSYEKL. CDR3 sequence reads: CARIQSRLAVNTGELFF. In nucleotides, the CDR3 is TGCGCCCGCATCCAATCCCGACTAGCGGTGAACACCGGGGAGCTGTTTTTT.